The 21 T cell receptor beta chains reported below all come from one sample, sequenced in a study of OX40 agonist ivuxolimab in advanced cancers. Profiled with immunoSEQ multiplex PCR; TCRdb holds only in-frame clones, not every one. The profile shows 80,000 to 95,000 clones, roughly four fifths of them singletons. Material: CD4+ or CD8+ T cells sorted from blood, obtained in a trial of the OX40 agonist ivuxolimab. The receptor set was obtained from an adult with an advanced solid tumor such as melanoma, head and neck, liver or kidney cancer.

This clone showed up just once. The gene calls are TRBV10-3 and TRBJ2-3; 9 nucleotides agree with TRBD2. Germline CDR1 ENHRY, CDR2 SYGVKD. This CDR3 comprises 17 residues. Trimming took 0 bases from V and 6 from J; bases not matched to a gene: 10. CDR3 protein: CAISESVAGVLSDTQYF. DNA of the CDR3: TGTGCCATCAGTGAGTCGGTAGCGGGGGTTCTCTCCGATACGCAGTATTTT.

This clone was picked up one time. The rearrangement joins TRBV29-1 to TRBJ1-4, with TRBD1 identical over 7 bases. The CDR3 runs to 17 residues. After removal of 1 base from V and 0 bases from J, the junction contained 8 bases not matched to a gene. Germline V gene sequence: CDR1 SQVTM, CDR2 ANQGSEA. The CDR3 nucleotides are TGCAGCGTTGAAGTCTTGGGACAGACAGCAACTAATGAAAAACTGTTTTTT. Translation gives CSVEVLGQTATNEKLFF.

The V gene is TRBV28, the J gene TRBJ2-7; D is unclear. The CDR3 is 14 residues long. Trimming pared 3 bases from V and 2 bases from J, leaving 11 bases between. Germline V gene data show CDR1 as MDHEN and CDR2 as SYDVKM. CDR3 nucleotides: TGTGCCAGCAGTTTGCGCAGGATTCCCTACGAGCAGTACTTC. Translation: CASSLRRIPYEQYF.

The chain couples TRBV30 to TRBJ2-2; D uncertain. This CDR3 is built from 11 residues. Germline-derived CDR1 and CDR2 are GTSNPN and SVGIG (reference sequence). Trimming removed 2 bases from V and 6 bases from J, with 4 bases in between. This chain's CDR3 is CAWSFAGELFF. The CDR3 DNA is TGTGCCTGGAGTTTTGCCGGGGAGCTGTTTTTT.

The rearrangement joins TRBV5-6 to TRBJ2-3, with TRBD2 matching over 7 bases. Trimming at V came to 2 bases and at J to 6 bases, leaving 6 bases not matched to a gene. Germline CDR1 and CDR2: SGHDT and YYEEEE. CDR3 length equals 14 residues. The CDR3 loop is CASSLLTSRDTQYF. The DNA for the CDR3 is TGTGCCAGCAGCTTATTGACTAGCCGGGATACGCAGTATTTT.

The V call is TRBV9, the J call TRBJ2-1, with TRBD1 as a possible D gene (5 bases). Trimming took 3 bases from V and 9 from J, leaving 13 bases between them. This CDR3 spans 13 amino acids. From germline, CDR1 is SGDLS and CDR2 YYNGEE. CDR3: CASSGDPRGEQFF. CDR3 bases: TGTGCCAGCAGCGGAGATCCTAGGGGTGAGCAGTTCTTC.

The chain uses TRBV19 and TRBJ1-6; D is undetermined. The V gene lost 4 bases and the J gene lost 7 bases, with 8 bases spanning the gap. From germline, CDR1 is LNHDA and CDR2 SQIVND (reference sequence). The CDR3 runs 13 residues. This CDR3 reads CASSKDGNSPLHF. The CDR3 nucleotides are TGTGCCAGTAGTAAGGACGGAAATTCACCCCTCCACTTT.

The V call is TRBV10-2, the J call TRBJ1-5; D might be TRBD1 (6 bases). V was cut by 3 bases and J by 0 bases, with 9 bases left in between. The germline CDR1 and CDR2 sequences are WSHSY and SAAADI. The CDR3 has 15 amino acids. Written as DNA, the CDR3 is TGCGCCAGCAGTGACGAGGGGGGTAGCAATCAGCCCCAGCATTTT. Translating gives CASSDEGGSNQPQHF.

The chain carries TRBV5-1 and TRBJ2-3, with unresolved D. Deletions cut 0 bases from V and 0 bases from J, with 8 bases between. Germline CDR1 SGHRS, CDR2 YFSETQ. The CDR3 runs to 15 residues. In DNA form, the CDR3 reads TGCGCCAGCAGCTTGGTAGTCACTAGCACAGATACGCAGTATTTT. It encodes CASSLVVTSTDTQYF.

The V call is TRBV7-9, the J call TRBJ2-7; the match to TRBD2 covers 9 bases. This CDR3 spans 17 amino acids. Looked up from germline, CDR1 is SEHNR and CDR2 is FQNEAQ (reference sequence). V was pared by 1 base and J by 5 bases, with 12 bases of the junction left unmatched. The CDR3 sequence is CASSLDLAGPFHDEQYF. CDR3 in DNA: TGTGCCAGCAGCTTAGATCTAGCGGGGCCCTTCCACGACGAGCAGTACTTC.

This clone was seen once. The V and J genes are TRBV27 and TRBJ1-5; TRBD1 might be the D (5 bases). With 3 bases removed from V and 7 bases from J, the gap between germline ends came to 13 bases. The germline CDR1 and CDR2 sequences are MNHEY and SMNVEV (reference sequence). The length of the CDR3 is 14 residues. CDR3: CASSFVGGGQPQHF. CDR3 bases: TGTGCCAGCAGTTTCGTCGGCGGGGGGCAGCCCCAGCATTTT.

The genes are TRBV7-2 and TRBJ2-7, with TRBD2 as a possible D gene (6 bases). CDR1 and CDR2 from the germline V gene are SGHTA and FQGNSA. With 7 bases removed from V and 2 bases from J, the gap between germline ends came to 12 bases. The CDR3 totals 13 residues. In DNA form, the CDR3 reads TGTGCCAGCACCCGACTAGGGGCCTACGAGCAGTACTTC. Translating it yields CASTRLGAYEQYF.

V usage is TRBV28 and J usage is TRBJ2-1; 9 bases map to TRBD1. J lost 12 bases, V lost 5 bases, and 14 bases had no gene match. CDR1 is MDHEN, CDR2 SYDVKM, per germline. The CDR3 covers 15 residues. As DNA, the CDR3 is TGTGCCAGCAGTCTAGGACAGGGGAAGAAGCGCGTGCAGTTCTTC. It codes for CASSLGQGKKRVQFF.

The chain has TRBV7-2 and TRBJ1-1; D not certain. The CDR3 contains 13 residues. The V and J ends lost 5 bases and 0 bases respectively, with 7 bases between them. Looked up from germline, CDR1 is SGHTA and CDR2 is FQGNSA. The CDR3 DNA follows: TGTGCCAGCAGCCCTACCCTGAACACTGAAGCTTTCTTT. Protein: CASSPTLNTEAFF.

The rearrangement uses TRBV6-1 and TRBJ2-3; a weak D match, TRBD1 (6 bases). Germline-derived CDR1 and CDR2 are MNHNS and SASEGT. V lost 6 bases to trimming and J lost 10 bases, with 14 bases between them. The CDR3 totals 12 residues. CDR3 bases: TGTGCCAGCAGCCTAGGGGGTGCCCCGCAGTATTTT. This sequence encodes CASSLGGAPQYF.

The chain recombines TRBV7-2 with TRBJ1-4, with D unclear. Trimming removed 1 base at V and 1 base at J, with 10 bases between. The germline CDR1 and CDR2 sequences are SGHTA and FQGNSA. The CDR3 extends over 16 amino acids. Here the CDR3 DNA reads TGTGCCAGCAGCTTAGGGCGCTCGAAAACTAATGAAAAACTGTTTTTT. Amino acid sequence: CASSLGRSKTNEKLFF.

This clone appeared a single time. V usage is TRBV5-4 and J usage is TRBJ2-3; possible D gene TRBD1, 5 bases. The CDR3 length is 15 residues. Trimming took off 0 bases at V and 3 bases at J, with 11 bases between the two ends. CDR1 is SGHNT, CDR2 YYREEE, per germline (reference sequence). The CDR3 coding sequence is TGTGCCAGCAGCTTGGATCCAGGGAATACAGATACGCAGTATTTT. It is translated as CASSLDPGNTDTQYF.

The chain has TRBV6-1 and TRBJ1-5, with D uncertain. The CDR3 is 14 residues long. Germline V gives CDR1 MNHNS, CDR2 SASEGT. Trimming took off 6 bases at V and 1 base at J, with 10 bases between the two ends. CDR3 in DNA: TGTGCCAGCAGGCAGGAAACCAGCAATCAGCCCCAGCATTTT. Encoded protein: CASRQETSNQPQHF.

DNA of the CDR3: TGTGCCAGCAGCTTGGGGTCACTAAGGGAGACCCAGTACTTC. Protein sequence: CASSLGSLRETQYF. V is TRBV5-5 and J is TRBJ2-5; no clear D gene. The CDR3 runs to 14 residues. Trimming pared 0 bases from V and 5 bases from J, leaving 11 bases between. CDR1 and CDR2 from the germline V gene are SGHKS and YYEKEE (reference sequence).

The gene calls are TRBV7-9 and TRBJ1-2; tentative D call: TRBD1 (5 bases). Germline CDR1 is SEHNR and CDR2 is FQNEAQ (reference sequence). This CDR3 contains 17 residues. V shed 4 bases and J shed 2 bases, with 20 bases lying between them. This chain's CDR3 is CASSSLAWEGPNYGYTF. CDR3 nucleotide sequence: TGTGCCAGCAGCTCTTTAGCCTGGGAGGGGCCAAACTATGGCTACACCTTC.

The chain employs TRBV10-3 and TRBJ2-7, with D possibly being TRBD1 or TRBD2 (5 bases each). Germline-derived CDR1 and CDR2 are ENHRY and SYGVKD. The V gene lost 10 bases and the J gene lost 0 bases, with 16 bases spanning the gap. CDR3 length equals 14 residues. CDR3 region: CATIHGTDSYEQYF. DNA of the CDR3: TGTGCCACCATCCATGGGACGGACTCCTACGAGCAGTACTTC.